This T cell receptor (beta chain) was sequenced during a study of cytomegalovirus exposure and HLA in healthy donors. Study-level background: The same platform was used for the 130 or so validation repertoires as for the approximately 720 first-cohort repertoires, as reported in a later analysis. Overall study results and limits: Investigators reported fewer than 200 TCR beta chains as tied to cytomegalovirus. Subsequent analysis found a tendency for first-cohort TCR clusters to co-occur within the 120 or so validation repertoires. Rarity characterized most TCR sequences, yet some public TCRs appeared in many donors.

Generated by immunoSEQ multiplex PCR, the TCRdb table keeps only in-frame clones and is missing some. The sample has around 150,000 clones, about 80% seen once. Comment on this clone: Its antigen is as yet unknown.

Sequencing input: PBMCs. This sequence originates from a man younger than 40 in good health and CMV-seropositive.

The CDR3 nucleotides are TGTGCCAGCTCACCGAATCTTACAGGTTCACGGGCAACTAATGAAAAACTGTTTTTT. Amino acid sequence: CASSPNLTGSRATNEKLFF. The chain uses TRBV18 and TRBJ1-4, with a tentative D call TRBD1 (5 bases). CDR3 length equals 19 residues. Germline CDR1 reads KGHSH; CDR2 reads LQKENI. Trimming pared 3 bases from V and 0 bases from J, leaving 20 bases between.